Sequencing of this TCR beta chain was carried out in a study of shared clonotypes between healthy human individuals. Looking at the study overall: With ages of 18 to 49, the donors were two women and a few men.

TCRdb keeps only in-frame clones here, not all; method: immunoSEQ multiplex PCR. The sample holds approximately 320,000 clones, around 67% seen once. Those who donated were healthy HIV-negative adults, with no recent acute infections or vaccinations reported. The clonotype originates from a man younger than 40 in good health. The source material was memory CD4+ T cells sorted from blood. The subset was: CD45RA-negative fraction.

This CDR3 reads CASSLGTDGETQYF. CDR3 coding DNA: TGTGCCAGCAGCTTGGGCACGGACGGAGAGACCCAGTACTTC. V is TRBV5-4 and J is TRBJ2-5; D gene uncertain. Germline V gives CDR1 SGHNT, CDR2 YYREEE (reference sequence). With 0 bases removed from V and 4 bases from J, the gap between germline ends came to 10 bases. This CDR3 comprises 14 residues.